The following is a TCR beta chain sequence with its context. The antigen is not known. V dropped 0 bases and J dropped 0 bases, with 12 bases sitting between them. This CDR3 comprises 16 residues. Germline values: CDR1 DFQATT, CDR2 SNEGSKA (reference sequence). The data originate from a study of T-cell memory formation after mild COVID-19. Study-wide context: Among the donors, TCR clusters were largely specific to each donor.

Study outcomes and limitations: The study found contracting CD4+ clones mainly in CM and EM and contracting CD8+ clones in EMRA. Certain responding clones were present in pre-infection memory, suggesting participation of cross-reactive memory. Later expanders leaned CD4+, whereas day 15 to 85 contracting clones were balanced CD4/CD8.

One entry per CDR3 protein results from TCRdb running MiXCR on the 5' RACE reads. Of approximately 52,000 distinct CDR3 sequences detected, roughly 9% appear once; the ten largest clones hold 10% to 15%. The sequence derives from an adult woman who had mild COVID-19 (a few samples of this study predate the infection). Cell type and time point are not known. The specimen was PBMCs or a T cell subset sorted from them (not recorded which). The rearrangement links TRBV20-1 to TRBJ1-3, with unresolved D. The CDR3 loop is CSARDPRESSGNTIYF. The CDR3 DNA reads TGCAGTGCTAGAGACCCCAGAGAATCCTCTGGAAACACCATATATTTT.